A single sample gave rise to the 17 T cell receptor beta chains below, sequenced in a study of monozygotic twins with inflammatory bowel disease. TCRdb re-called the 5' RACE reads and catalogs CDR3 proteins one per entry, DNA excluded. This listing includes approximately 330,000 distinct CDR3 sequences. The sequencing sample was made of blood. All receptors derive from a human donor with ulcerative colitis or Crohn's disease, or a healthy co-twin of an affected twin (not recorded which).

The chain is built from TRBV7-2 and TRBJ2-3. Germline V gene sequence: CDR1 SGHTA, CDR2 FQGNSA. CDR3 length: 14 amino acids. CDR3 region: CASSYGLASDTQYF.

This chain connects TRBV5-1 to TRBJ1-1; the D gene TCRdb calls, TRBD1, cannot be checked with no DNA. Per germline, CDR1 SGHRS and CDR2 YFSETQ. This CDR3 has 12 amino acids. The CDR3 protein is CASSHNDREAFF.

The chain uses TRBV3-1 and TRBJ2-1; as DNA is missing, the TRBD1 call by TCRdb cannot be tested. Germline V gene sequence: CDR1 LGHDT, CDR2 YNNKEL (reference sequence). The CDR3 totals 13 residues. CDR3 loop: CASSRRGLDEQFF.

CDR3 residues: CASRQTVYEQYF. The genes are TRBV28 and TRBJ2-7. The CDR3 spans 12 residues. Germline lookup yields CDR1 MDHEN and CDR2 SYDVKM.

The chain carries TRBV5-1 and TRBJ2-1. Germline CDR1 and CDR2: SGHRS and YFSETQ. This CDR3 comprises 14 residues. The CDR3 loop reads CASSSTLGKAEQFF.

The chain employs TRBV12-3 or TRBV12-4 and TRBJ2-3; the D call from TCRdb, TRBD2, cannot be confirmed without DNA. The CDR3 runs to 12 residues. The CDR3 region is CASRRGADTQYF.

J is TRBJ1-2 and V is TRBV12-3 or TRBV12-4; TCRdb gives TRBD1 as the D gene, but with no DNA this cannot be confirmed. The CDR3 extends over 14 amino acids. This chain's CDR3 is CASTRGQGLYGYTF.

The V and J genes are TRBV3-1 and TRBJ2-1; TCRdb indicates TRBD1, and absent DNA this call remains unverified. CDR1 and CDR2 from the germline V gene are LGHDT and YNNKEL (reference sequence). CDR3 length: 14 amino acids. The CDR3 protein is CASSRGQDYNEQFF.

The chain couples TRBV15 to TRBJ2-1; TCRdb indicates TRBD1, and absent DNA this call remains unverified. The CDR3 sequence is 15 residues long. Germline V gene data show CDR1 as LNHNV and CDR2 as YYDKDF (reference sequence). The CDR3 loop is CATSREVGQGGEQFF.

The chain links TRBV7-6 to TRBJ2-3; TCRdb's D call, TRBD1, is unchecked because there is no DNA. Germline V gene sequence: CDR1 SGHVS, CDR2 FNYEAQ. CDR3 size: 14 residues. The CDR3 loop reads CASGGTVNTDTQYF. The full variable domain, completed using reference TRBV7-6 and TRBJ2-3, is GAGVSQSPRYKVTKRGQDVALRCDPISGHVSLYWYRQALGQGPEFLTYFNYEAQQDKSGLPNDRFSAERPEGSISTLTIQRTEQRDSAMYRCASGGTVNTDTQYFGPGTRLTVL.

This CDR3 is CASSLKGAPNEKLFF. This chain uses TRBV7-9 with TRBJ1-4; TCRdb reports TRBD1, a call that lacks DNA to check it against. The CDR3 is made up of 15 amino acids. CDR1 is SEHNR, CDR2 FQNEAQ, per germline (reference sequence). Full variable domain (missing parts from reference TRBV7-9 and TRBJ1-4): DTGVSQNPRHKITKRGQNVTFRCDPISEHNRLYWYRQTLGQGPEFLTYFQNEAQLEKSRLLSDRFSAERPKGSFSTLEIQRTEQGDSAMYLCASSLKGAPNEKLFFGSGTQLSVL.

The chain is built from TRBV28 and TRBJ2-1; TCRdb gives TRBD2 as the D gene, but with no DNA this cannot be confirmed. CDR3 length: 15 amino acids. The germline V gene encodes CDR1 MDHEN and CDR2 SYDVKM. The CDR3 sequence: CATRGRGLAGNEQFF.

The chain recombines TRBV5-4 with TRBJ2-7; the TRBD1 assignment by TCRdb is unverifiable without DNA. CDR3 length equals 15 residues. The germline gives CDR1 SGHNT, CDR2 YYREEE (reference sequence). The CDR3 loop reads CASSLDPGYPYEQYF.

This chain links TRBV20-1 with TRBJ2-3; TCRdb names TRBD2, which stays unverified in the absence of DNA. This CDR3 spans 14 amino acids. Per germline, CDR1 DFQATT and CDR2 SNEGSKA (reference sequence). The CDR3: CSAKKKPSADTQYF.

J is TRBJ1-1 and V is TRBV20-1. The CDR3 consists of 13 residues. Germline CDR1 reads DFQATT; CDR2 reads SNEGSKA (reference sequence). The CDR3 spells CSARIPMNTEAFF.

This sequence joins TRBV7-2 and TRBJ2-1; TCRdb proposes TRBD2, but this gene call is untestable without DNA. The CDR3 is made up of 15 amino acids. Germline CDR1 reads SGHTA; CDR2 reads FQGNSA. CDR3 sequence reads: CASSLTSASYNEQFF.

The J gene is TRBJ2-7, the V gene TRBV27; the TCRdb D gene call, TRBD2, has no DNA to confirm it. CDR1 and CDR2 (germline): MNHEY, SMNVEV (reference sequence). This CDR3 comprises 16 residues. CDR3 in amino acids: CASSSPFSGAADEQYF.